These 9 T cell receptor beta chains were all obtained from the same sample, sequenced in a study of blood T cell repertoires in COVID-19 (dated by TCRdb to 2019 to 2021). Library creation used the immunoSEQ multiplex PCR assay. This immuneACCESS table, as held by TCRdb, lists in-frame sequences with V and J called but not all clones. Of the missing ones, under half trace to an unresolved V gene in checked studies; the others have no known cause. Recorded for this sample are about 240,000 clones; about 89% of them occurred a single time. Under 9.5% of the sample goes to the ten largest clones. The sequenced material came from PBMCs or T cells enriched from blood (not recorded which). The source of these receptors is a man aged 35-49 years who had recovered from COVID-19.

The rearrangement uses TRBV5-1 and TRBJ1-1; possible D gene TRBD1, 5 bases. The V end lost 3 bases, the J end lost 5 bases, and 11 bases lay between the germline ends. The length of the CDR3 is 13 residues. The V gene's germline CDR1 is SGHRS and CDR2 YFSETQ. CDR3 DNA: TGCGCCAGCAGCTGGAACGGACAAACTGAAGCTTTCTTT. This encodes CASSWNGQTEAFF.

This sequence joins TRBV25-1 and TRBJ2-7; D may be TRBD1 (6 bases). The CDR3 has 14 amino acids. V dropped 6 bases and J dropped 4 bases, with 16 bases sitting between them. CDR1 MGHDK and CDR2 SYGVNS come from the germline V gene. The CDR3 here is CASRGQGQGYEQYF. The CDR3 coding sequence is TGTGCCAGCAGAGGGCAGGGACAAGGTTACGAGCAGTACTTC.

This clone was seen only a few times. The CDR3 DNA reads as TGCGCCAGCAGCTTGGTGGCAGAATATGGCTACACCTTC. This gives the protein CASSLVAEYGYTF. The chain carries TRBV5-1 and TRBJ1-2; D unclear. CDR3 length: 13 residues. Trimming shortened V by 0 bases and J by 5 bases, and 8 bases separated the two germline ends. From germline, CDR1 is SGHRS and CDR2 YFSETQ.

The rearrangement links TRBV27 to TRBJ2-2; 11 nucleotides line up with TRBD2. CDR3 size: 17 residues. V lost 4 bases and J lost 0; bases outside the gene matches: 4. Germline CDR1 and CDR2: MNHEY and SMNVEV (reference sequence). CDR3 in DNA: TGTGCCAGCAGTTCGACTAGCGGGAACTCGAACACCGGGGAGCTGTTTTTT. Amino acids: CASSSTSGNSNTGELFF.

This chain joins TRBV7-3 and TRBJ2-3; D is undetermined. Between the trimmed V and J ends, which lost 2 bases and 2 bases, there was a span of 11 bases. The CDR3 extends over 15 amino acids. The germline V gene has CDR1 SGHTA and CDR2 FQGTGA. The CDR3 loop reads CASSLGSINTDTQYF. The CDR3 nucleotides are TGTGCCAGCAGCTTAGGCTCCATAAACACAGATACGCAGTATTTT.

This clone showed up just a few times. The junction differs from germline at one of its ends, possibly a read error. The V call is TRBV7-7, the J call TRBJ2-5; maybe TRBD2 (6 bases). CDR3 size: 13 residues. Per germline, CDR1 SSHAT and CDR2 FNYEAQ (reference sequence). As DNA, the CDR3 is TGTGCTAGCAGCTTTAGTCTAGCGGAGACCCAGTACTTC. Encoded protein: CASSFSLAETQYF.

The chain joins TRBV4-1 to TRBJ2-7, with a weak D call TRBD1 (6 bases). The germline V and J ends were trimmed by 0 bases and 4 bases, with 16 bases remaining between them. This CDR3 has 16 residues. The germline gives CDR1 MGHRA, CDR2 YSYEKL. The CDR3 sequence is CASSQESRGWNYEQYF. In nucleotides, the CDR3 is TGCGCCAGCAGCCAAGAATCCAGGGGCTGGAATTACGAGCAGTACTTC.

This sequence joins TRBV9 and TRBJ1-6; perhaps TRBD1 as D (6 bases). Trimming took 1 base from V and 3 from J, leaving 8 bases between them. This CDR3 comprises 15 residues. Germline V CDR1 and CDR2: SGDLS, YYNGEE. This CDR3 is CASSVTDSYNSPLHF. CDR3 nucleotide sequence: TGTGCCAGCAGCGTAACGGACAGCTATAATTCACCCCTCCACTTT.

The V and J genes are TRBV11-2 and TRBJ2-3; 9 bases match TRBD2. The trim removed 3 bases at V and 3 bases at J, leaving 7 bases unmatched. Germline assignment: CDR1 SGHAT and CDR2 FQNNGV. The CDR3 has 16 residues. The CDR3: CASSFSLAGETDTQYF. In DNA form, the CDR3 reads TGTGCCAGCAGCTTCAGTTTAGCGGGAGAGACAGATACGCAGTATTTT.